This is a list of T cell receptor beta chains from one sample in a study of regulatory T cells in long-lasting Graves disease. In TCRdb, the multiplex PCR reads were re-called with MiXCR into one record per CDR3 protein. The data show approximately 350,000 distinct CDR3 sequences, with around 15% seen just once and roughly a fifth held by the top ten. The same specimen was also included in a second study, on T cells in Graves' hyperthyroidism and ophthalmopathy.

Sequenced material: peripheral blood mononuclear cells (PBMCs), taken at new diagnosis, from a patient treated with antithyroid drugs. These receptors were collected from a woman in her late teens or twenties with Graves disease. The CDR3 runs from the conserved cysteine through the conserved F or W. The order of the fields is J gene, V gene, clone size, D gene, CDR3 protein, CDR3 DNA. D genes are given only for firm matches. Clone size is given for some rows only: seen once, a few or many times, or a class if the clone is expanded.

J gene: TRBJ1-1
V gene: TRBV2
clone size: many
D gene: TRBD1
CDR3 protein: CASRGDRVAAEAFF
CDR3 DNA: TGTGCCAGCAGGGGGGACAGGGTGGCCGCTGAAGCTTTCTTT

J gene: TRBJ2-5
V gene: TRBV20-1
clone size: many
D gene: TRBD2
CDR3 protein: CSAIPGLTQEETQYF
CDR3 DNA: TGCAGTGCTATTCCGGGACTAACACAAGAAGAGACCCAGTACTTC

J gene: TRBJ2-5
V gene: TRBV18
clone size: many
D gene: NA
CDR3 protein: CASSPRSGGETQYF
CDR3 DNA: TGTGCCAGCTCACCGCGGTCGGGGGGCGAGACCCAGTACTTC

J gene: TRBJ2-5
V gene: TRBV5-1
clone size: many
D gene: NA
CDR3 protein: CASSSGHGQETQYF
CDR3 DNA: TGCGCCAGCAGCTCAGGACACGGACAAGAGACCCAGTACTTC

J gene: TRBJ2-7
V gene: TRBV3-1
clone size: many
D gene: TRBD2
CDR3 protein: CASSQVGTSVYEQYF
CDR3 DNA: TGTGCCAGCAGCCAAGTTGGGACTAGCGTCTACGAGCAGTACTTC

J gene: TRBJ2-5
V gene: TRBV20-1
clone size: many
D gene: NA
CDR3 protein: CSARDLVTAQETQYF
CDR3 DNA: TGCAGTGCTAGAGATCTGGTGACGGCACAAGAGACCCAGTACTTC

J gene: TRBJ2-5
V gene: TRBV4-1
clone size: few
D gene: NA
CDR3 protein: CASSQVSQETQYF
CDR3 DNA: TGCGCCAGCAGCCAAGTTTCACAAGAGACCCAGTACTTC

J gene: TRBJ2-3
V gene: TRBV9
clone size: NA
D gene: TRBD1
CDR3 protein: CASGPGQGSDTQYF
CDR3 DNA: TGTGCCAGCGGCCCGGGACAGGGGTCGGATACGCAGTATTTT

J gene: TRBJ2-7
V gene: TRBV6-1
clone size: many
D gene: NA
CDR3 protein: CASSGTASYEQYF
CDR3 DNA: TGTGCCAGCAGTGGGACAGCGTCCTACGAGCAGTACTTC

J gene: TRBJ2-5
V gene: TRBV15
clone size: few
D gene: NA
CDR3 protein: CATSRVGRETQYF
CDR3 DNA: TGTGCCACCAGCAGAGTAGGAAGAGAGACCCAGTACTTC

J gene: TRBJ1-5
V gene: TRBV12-3/TRBV12-4
clone size: many
D gene: TRBD1
CDR3 protein: CASSWTGQGLQPQHF
CDR3 DNA: TGTGCCAGCAGTTGGACAGGACAGGGGCTTCAGCCCCAGCATTTT

J gene: TRBJ2-3
V gene: TRBV10-3
clone size: many
D gene: NA
CDR3 protein: CAIRSTDTDTQYF
CDR3 DNA: TGTGCCATCAGATCGACAGACACAGATACGCAGTATTTT

J gene: TRBJ2-7
V gene: TRBV18
clone size: many
D gene: NA
CDR3 protein: CASSPSIGGTEQYF
CDR3 DNA: TGTGCCAGCTCACCTTCCATCGGGGGCACCGAGCAGTACTTC

J gene: TRBJ2-3
V gene: TRBV5-1
clone size: NA
D gene: NA
CDR3 protein: CASRLVAGVDTHYF
CDR3 DNA: TGCGCCAGCAGACTAGTTGCCGGGGTGGATACGCATTATTTT

J gene: TRBJ1-2
V gene: TRBV24-1
clone size: many
D gene: NA
CDR3 protein: CATSERDWYGYTF
CDR3 DNA: TGTGCCACCAGTGAGAGGGACTGGTATGGCTACACCTTC

J gene: TRBJ2-3
V gene: TRBV5-1
clone size: many
D gene: NA
CDR3 protein: CASSLDGGTVADTQYF
CDR3 DNA: TGCGCCAGCAGCTTGGACGGCGGGACAGTCGCAGATACGCAGTATTTT

J gene: TRBJ2-1
V gene: TRBV20-1
clone size: many
D gene: NA
CDR3 protein: CSARGAGRNEQFF
CDR3 DNA: TGCAGTGCTAGAGGTGCAGGGCGAAATGAGCAGTTCTTC

J gene: TRBJ2-1
V gene: TRBV5-1
clone size: NA
D gene: TRBD2
CDR3 protein: CASSLGSGGEQFF
CDR3 DNA: TGCGCCAGCAGCTTGGGTAGCGGGGGTGAGCAGTTCTTC

J gene: TRBJ2-3
V gene: TRBV20-1
clone size: few
D gene: NA
CDR3 protein: CSARPQMQYTDTQYF
CDR3 DNA: TGCAGTGCTAGACCCCAGATGCAATACACAGATACGCAGTATTTT

J gene: TRBJ1-1
V gene: TRBV10-3
clone size: many
D gene: TRBD1
CDR3 protein: CAITTDREGTEAFF
CDR3 DNA: TGTGCCATCACTACGGACAGGGAGGGCACTGAAGCTTTCTTT

J gene: TRBJ2-7
V gene: TRBV4-2
clone size: NA
D gene: TRBD2
CDR3 protein: CASSQESGTSYEQYF
CDR3 DNA: TGTGCCAGCAGCCAAGAGAGCGGGACCTCCTACGAGCAGTACTTC

J gene: TRBJ2-1
V gene: TRBV11-2
clone size: many
D gene: NA
CDR3 protein: CASSLGTAAYNEQFF
CDR3 DNA: TGTGCCAGCAGCTTAGGGACAGCGGCCTACAATGAGCAGTTCTTC

J gene: TRBJ2-7
V gene: TRBV19
clone size: NA
D gene: TRBD2
CDR3 protein: CASSPKLAGGPYEQYF
CDR3 DNA: TGTGCCAGTAGTCCTAAACTAGCGGGAGGACCCTACGAGCAGTACTTC

J gene: TRBJ2-7
V gene: TRBV11-2
clone size: NA
D gene: NA
CDR3 protein: CASSLVQDTVYEQYF
CDR3 DNA: TGTGCCAGCAGCTTGGTGCAGGACACCGTCTACGAGCAGTACTTC

J gene: TRBJ2-4
V gene: TRBV3-1
clone size: many
D gene: TRBD2
CDR3 protein: CASSQDQGLAVLAKNIQYF
CDR3 DNA: TGTGCCAGCAGCCAAGACCAGGGACTAGCGGTTCTAGCCAAAAACATTCAGTACTTC

J gene: TRBJ2-2
V gene: TRBV4-1
clone size: few
D gene: TRBD2
CDR3 protein: CASSRTSGDTGELFF
CDR3 DNA: TGCGCCAGCAGCCGGACTAGCGGCGACACCGGGGAGCTGTTTTTT

J gene: TRBJ1-2
V gene: TRBV6-2/TRBV6-3
clone size: many
D gene: TRBD1
CDR3 protein: CASATGGDGYTF
CDR3 DNA: TGTGCCAGCGCTACAGGGGGAGATGGCTACACCTTC

J gene: TRBJ2-3
V gene: TRBV6-2/TRBV6-3
clone size: many
D gene: TRBD2
CDR3 protein: CASSYGTSGVPSTDTQYF
CDR3 DNA: TGTGCCAGCAGTTACGGGACTAGCGGGGTACCTAGCACAGATACGCAGTATTTT

J gene: TRBJ1-3
V gene: TRBV11-2
clone size: NA
D gene: NA
CDR3 protein: CASSFYPGNTIYF
CDR3 DNA: TGTGCCAGCAGCTTCTACCCGGGGAACACCATATATTTT

J gene: TRBJ2-7
V gene: TRBV12-3/TRBV12-4
clone size: many
D gene: TRBD1
CDR3 protein: CASRNQGQPDYEQYF
CDR3 DNA: TGTGCCAGCAGGAATCAGGGACAGCCAGACTACGAGCAGTACTTC

J gene: TRBJ2-7
V gene: TRBV12-3/TRBV12-4
clone size: many
D gene: NA
CDR3 protein: CASTAEVGYEQYF
CDR3 DNA: TGTGCCAGCACGGCGGAGGTAGGCTACGAGCAGTACTTC

J gene: TRBJ2-3
V gene: TRBV25-1
clone size: few
D gene: TRBD2
CDR3 protein: CASRPGLAGGLPLSASTDTQYF
CDR3 DNA: TGTGCCAGCAGGCCGGGACTAGCGGGGGGGCTGCCTCTTTCCGCTAGCACAGATACGCAGTATTTT

J gene: TRBJ2-1
V gene: TRBV30
clone size: many
D gene: NA
CDR3 protein: CAWSVPKPNEQFF
CDR3 DNA: TGTGCCTGGAGTGTACCCAAGCCGAATGAGCAGTTCTTC

J gene: TRBJ1-5
V gene: TRBV10-2
clone size: NA
D gene: NA
CDR3 protein: CASQKGQGVYEPQHF
CDR3 DNA: TGCGCCAGCCAGAAGGGGCAGGGAGTTTATGAGCCCCAGCATTTT

J gene: TRBJ2-2
V gene: TRBV9
clone size: few
D gene: NA
CDR3 protein: CASSVSLGNTGELFF
CDR3 DNA: TGTGCCAGCAGCGTATCTCTGGGTAACACCGGGGAGCTGTTTTTT

J gene: TRBJ1-3
V gene: TRBV11-2
clone size: NA
D gene: NA
CDR3 protein: CASSLSPVEGNTIYF
CDR3 DNA: TGTGCCAGCAGCTTATCTCCAGTCGAAGGAAACACCATATATTTT

J gene: TRBJ1-2
V gene: TRBV4-1
clone size: NA
D gene: TRBD1
CDR3 protein: CASSQGGQGIKATYGYTF
CDR3 DNA: TGCGCCAGCAGCCAAGGGGGACAGGGGATCAAGGCCACCTATGGCTACACCTTC

J gene: TRBJ2-7
V gene: TRBV7-2
clone size: many
D gene: NA
CDR3 protein: CASSFQGGATLSYEQYF
CDR3 DNA: TGTGCCAGCAGCTTCCAAGGGGGGGCTACCTTATCCTACGAGCAGTACTTC

J gene: TRBJ1-2
V gene: TRBV30
clone size: many
D gene: TRBD1
CDR3 protein: CACEDPGQGLYGYTF
CDR3 DNA: TGTGCCTGTGAAGACCCGGGACAGGGTCTATATGGCTACACCTTC

J gene: TRBJ2-1
V gene: TRBV9
clone size: many
D gene: NA
CDR3 protein: CASSVGSGQYNEQFF
CDR3 DNA: TGTGCCAGCAGCGTAGGGAGCGGTCAATACAATGAGCAGTTCTTC

J gene: TRBJ2-1
V gene: TRBV2
clone size: many
D gene: TRBD2
CDR3 protein: CASGWMVAGVYDEQFF
CDR3 DNA: TGTGCCAGCGGATGGATGGTAGCGGGAGTTTATGATGAGCAGTTCTTC

J gene: TRBJ2-3
V gene: TRBV6-1
clone size: many
D gene: TRBD2
CDR3 protein: CASTGGWGTDTQYF
CDR3 DNA: TGTGCCAGTACCGGGGGGTGGGGCACAGATACGCAGTATTTT

J gene: TRBJ2-1
V gene: TRBV7-6
clone size: many
D gene: TRBD2
CDR3 protein: CASRRLAGEYNEQFF
CDR3 DNA: TGTGCCAGCAGAAGACTAGCGGGAGAATACAATGAGCAGTTCTTC

J gene: TRBJ1-1
V gene: TRBV9
clone size: many
D gene: NA
CDR3 protein: CASSVSIQGPQDTEAFF
CDR3 DNA: TGTGCCAGCAGCGTATCGATACAGGGCCCTCAGGACACTGAAGCTTTCTTT

J gene: TRBJ2-1
V gene: TRBV7-3
clone size: many
D gene: NA
CDR3 protein: CASSLQESSYNEQFF
CDR3 DNA: TGTGCCAGCAGCTTACAGGAGAGCTCCTACAATGAGCAGTTCTTC

J gene: TRBJ1-1
V gene: TRBV29-1
clone size: few
D gene: NA
CDR3 protein: CSVGDMVWDEAFF
CDR3 DNA: TGCAGCGTGGGGGACATGGTATGGGATGAAGCTTTCTTT